These 27 T cell receptor beta chains originate from one sample sequenced in a study of T cells in Graves' hyperthyroidism and ophthalmopathy. Amplification yielded TCR beta CDR3 regions, with RNA transcripts as the source. An initial round of RT-PCR targeting the TCR CDR3 relied on the HTBI primer set. TCRdb reprocessed the multiplex PCR reads via MiXCR and lists one record per CDR3 protein. The sample carries about 52,000 distinct CDR3 sequences, over 40% recorded once. Material for sequencing was blood. These receptors came from a woman between 45 and 60 years old with Graves' ophthalmopathy.

This clonotype was counted many times. The rearrangement uses TRBV13 and TRBJ2-2, with 14 positions matching TRBD2. The ends lost 2 bases at V and 4 bases at J; junction bases unmatched: 6. From germline, CDR1 is PRHDT and CDR2 FYEKMQ (reference sequence). The CDR3 length is 18 residues. This CDR3 is CASSLPTGTSGGTGELFF. CDR3 DNA: TGTGCCAGCAGCTTACCAACCGGGACTAGCGGGGGCACCGGGGAGCTGTTTTTT.

Concerning this clonotype itself: At one boundary the junction diverges from the germline segment, which might be a read error. The chain joins TRBV20-1 to TRBJ1-4; 11 bases are shared with TRBD1. This CDR3 contains 15 residues. Germline V gene sequence: CDR1 DFQATT, CDR2 SNEGSKA (reference sequence). In DNA form, the CDR3 reads TGCAGCGCCATTAGACCGGGACAGGGGGTCCAAAAACTGCTTTTT. It specifies CSAIRPGQGVQKLLF.

The gene calls are TRBV7-9 and TRBJ2-3; D is perhaps TRBD2 (7 bases). Germline CDR1 reads SEHNR; CDR2 reads FQNEAQ (reference sequence). Trimming removed 8 bases from V and 8 bases from J, with 11 bases in between. This CDR3 spans 11 amino acids. CDR3 residues: CASAGEGTQYF. The CDR3 region has the DNA TGTGCCAGCGCAGGGGAGGGTACGCAGTATTTT.

This clonotype was counted once. Written as DNA, the CDR3 is TGTGCCAGCAGACCAGGAGGCACTGAAGCTTTCTTT. It translates to CASRPGGTEAFF. This chain connects TRBV2 to TRBJ1-1, with D unresolved. This CDR3 has 12 residues. Germline CDR1 reads SNHLY; CDR2 reads FYNNEI. V gave up 6 bases and J gave up 4 bases, with 9 bases separating them.

This clonotype showed up many times. This chain joins TRBV7-2 and TRBJ2-5, with TRBD2 matching over 10 bases. The germline gives CDR1 SGHTA, CDR2 FQGNSA. After removal of 6 bases from V and 1 base from J, the junction contained 8 bases not matched to a gene. The CDR3 has 16 amino acids. Here the CDR3 reads CASRRTSGESQETQYF. CDR3 nucleotide sequence: TGTGCCAGCAGAAGGACTAGCGGAGAGTCCCAAGAGACCCAGTACTTC.

This chain links TRBV4-1 with TRBJ1-2; tentatively, D is TRBD1 (6 bases). The CDR3 has 16 amino acids. Per germline, CDR1 MGHRA and CDR2 YSYEKL. Trimming pared 1 base from V and 8 bases from J, leaving 20 bases between. CDR3 loop: CASSQVTGRSQEGYTF. For the CDR3, the DNA is TGCGCCAGCAGCCAAGTCACAGGGCGCTCTCAGGAGGGCTACACCTTC.

To note about this clonotype: At one end, the junction sequence differs from germline, possibly due to a read error. The J gene is TRBJ1-5, the V gene TRBV11-3, with D tentatively TRBD1 (6 bases). This CDR3 contains 16 residues. The germline CDR1 and CDR2 sequences are SGHNT and YENEEA. CDR3 DNA sequence: TGTGCCAGCAGCTTGTTAGCGGGGGGGCGCAATGAGCCCCAGCATTTT. Its protein product is CASSLLAGGRNEPQHF.

This clonotype was found many times. The chain recombines TRBV20-1 with TRBJ1-2, with a possible D match to TRBD1 (6 bases). The CDR3 covers 15 residues. Trimming stripped 6 bases from V and 8 bases from J, with 25 bases between. In germline, CDR1 is DFQATT, CDR2 SNEGSKA (reference sequence). The DNA for the CDR3 is TGCAGTGCCCATGCCCGGGGGGGGGCGGGAGACGGCTACACCTTC. This codes for CSAHARGGAGDGYTF.

Many counts were recorded for this clonotype. V is TRBV13 and J is TRBJ2-1, with TRBD1 matching 8 bases. The germline V gene has CDR1 PRHDT and CDR2 FYEKMQ (reference sequence). This CDR3 is built from 15 residues. V lost 6 bases to trimming and J lost 4 bases; unmatched junction nucleotides: 8. The DNA for the CDR3 is TGTGCCAGCAGAAAGGGGCAGGGGGCTTACAATGAGCAGTTCTTC. This translates into CASRKGQGAYNEQFF.

This clonotype was seen a few times. V usage is TRBV2 and J usage is TRBJ2-3, with 10 bases matching TRBD1. Germline lookup yields CDR1 SNHLY and CDR2 FYNNEI. Trimming cost V 10 bases and J 3 bases; bases outside gene matches: 7. The CDR3 consists of 14 residues. The CDR3 nucleotides are TGTGCCATTTCCGGGACAGGGGTAACAGATACGCAGTATTTT. Encoded protein: CAISGTGVTDTQYF.

This clonotype was picked up many times. The chain uses TRBV7-3 and TRBJ2-5; 11 positions agree with TRBD2. The CDR3 has 17 amino acids. The junction had 6 bases not matched to a gene; V was cut back by 1 base and J by 2 bases. Germline V CDR1 and CDR2: SGHTA, FQGTGA. The CDR3, as DNA: TGTGCCAGCAGCTTAAGCACTAGCGGGAGTGGTCAAGAGACCCAGTACTTC. Protein: CASSLSTSGSGQETQYF.

In this sample, this clonotype turned up many times. This rearrangement joins TRBV9 to TRBJ1-5; 7 bases agree with TRBD1. The CDR3 is 14 residues long. Germline loops: CDR1 SGDLS, CDR2 YYNGEE. V shed 3 bases, J shed 3 bases, and the junction held 3 bases outside the gene matches. CDR3 bases: TGTGCCAGCAGCGAAGGGACAGCCAATCAGCCCCAGCATTTT. Its translation is CASSEGTANQPQHF.

About this clonotype: The junction does not match germline at one end; this may be a read error. The chain is built from TRBV7-8 and TRBJ2-1; 16 bases are shared with TRBD2. CDR1 is SGHVS and CDR2 is FQNEAQ in the germline V gene. The CDR3 sequence is 18 residues long. The CDR3 DNA reads as TGCGCCAGCAGCCAGGGGGGGACTAGCGGGAGGGCCGGGAATGAGCAGTTCTTC. This encodes CASSQGGTSGRAGNEQFF.

Many counts were recorded for this clonotype. J is TRBJ2-7 and V is TRBV27; no definite D call. The CDR3 has 13 amino acids. The V gene lost 2 bases and the J gene lost 1 base, with 6 bases spanning the gap. Germline V CDR1 and CDR2: MNHEY, SMNVEV (reference sequence). CDR3 in amino acids: CASSLPTSYEQYF. CDR3 sequence (DNA): TGTGCCAGCAGTTTACCCACGTCCTACGAGCAGTACTTC.

Concerning this clonotype: One base away lies a much larger clone, so this may be a sequencing read error. This chain uses TRBV6-6 with TRBJ2-1; 8 nucleotides match TRBD2. CDR1 is MNHNY, CDR2 SVGAGI, per germline (reference sequence). There are 14 residues in the CDR3. The CDR3 loop is CASSAGASHNEQSF. CDR3 in DNA: TGTGCCTCTTCAGCGGGAGCTAGCCACAATGAGCAGTCCTTC.

This clonotype was recorded at least ten times. The J gene is TRBJ2-2, the V gene TRBV20-1; tentative D call: TRBD2 (5 bases). The CDR3 is 15 residues long. Trimming pared 1 base from V and 3 bases from J, leaving 12 bases between. Per the germline V gene, CDR1 is DFQATT and CDR2 is SNEGSKA (reference sequence). CDR3 bases: TGCAGTGCTAGAGGGCCTAACGGGGACACCGGGGAGCTGTTTTTT. It codes for CSARGPNGDTGELFF.

The chain uses TRBV7-9 and TRBJ2-7; the D call may be TRBD1 or TRBD2 (5 bases each). The V and J ends lost 5 bases and 6 bases respectively, with 17 bases between them. The CDR3 covers 14 residues. In germline, CDR1 is SEHNR, CDR2 FQNEAQ (reference sequence). The CDR3 DNA sequence: TGTGCCAGCAGCGACAATTCGGGGCTAGGCGAGCAGTACTTC. Amino acid sequence: CASSDNSGLGEQYF.

The chain is built from TRBV29-1 and TRBJ2-6; D gene uncertain. Germline lookup yields CDR1 SQVTM and CDR2 ANQGSEA. V was clipped by 1 base and J by 4 bases, with 5 bases between them. CDR3 length equals 13 residues. CDR3 amino acids: CSVEGAGANVLTF. The CDR3 region has the DNA TGCAGCGTTGAAGGGGCGGGGGCCAACGTCCTGACTTTC. Drawing the rest from reference TRBV29-1 and TRBJ2-6, the complete variable domain is SAVISQKPSRDICQRGTSLTIQCQVDSQVTMMFWYRQQPGQSLTLIATANQGSEATYESGFVIDKFPISRPNLTFSTLTVSNMSPEDSSIYLCSVEGAGANVLTFGAGSRLTVL.

This clonotype occurred many times. The chain links TRBV5-6 to TRBJ2-7; weak D call: TRBD1 (6 bases). Trimming took 7 bases from V and 3 from J, leaving 14 bases between them. This CDR3 is built from 13 residues. Germline assignment: CDR1 SGHDT and CDR2 YYEEEE. The CDR3 DNA reads TGTGCCAGCTCGCAAGGGACATTCTACGAGCAGTACTTC. This encodes CASSQGTFYEQYF.

This clonotype was counted only a few times. A much larger clone lies a single base off, so this may be a read error. The rearrangement links TRBV12-3 or TRBV12-4 to TRBJ1-1; D unresolved. V was shortened by 1 base and J by 5 bases, with 8 bases between the two germline ends. CDR3 size: 13 residues. The CDR3 region has the DNA TGTGCCAGCAGTTTAGGATCCGGGACTGAAGCTTTCTTT. Protein: CASSLGSGTEAFF.

This clonotype was seen many times. The chain is built from TRBV7-2 and TRBJ2-3; D uncertain. The ends were cut back, 5 bases at V and 0 bases at J, with 9 bases in the middle. Per germline, CDR1 SGHTA and CDR2 FQGNSA. The CDR3 runs 14 residues. The CDR3 region is CASSLLTSTDTQYF. The DNA for the CDR3 is TGTGCCAGCAGCCTGCTGACTAGCACAGATACGCAGTATTTT.

The gene calls are TRBV18 and TRBJ2-7; 14 positions match TRBD2. Germline V gene lookup returns CDR1 KGHSH and CDR2 LQKENI. With 3 bases clipped from V and 3 bases from J, the junction kept 4 bases outside the gene matches. The CDR3 is 16 amino acids. The DNA of the CDR3 is TGTGCCAGCTCACCCCAGACTAGCGGGAGGGTCTACGAGCAGTACTTC. Translating it yields CASSPQTSGRVYEQYF.

As concerns this clonotype: A junction boundary mismatches the germline segment, possibly from a read error. This chain uses TRBV7-2 with TRBJ1-3; D not resolved. Germline assignment: CDR1 SGHTA and CDR2 FQGNSA. This CDR3 contains 17 residues. The chain's CDR3 is CARSLGWAEGMRNTIYF. The CDR3 coding sequence is TGTGCCAGGAGCTTAGGGTGGGCAGAGGGCATGAGGAACACCATATATTTT.

The rearrangement links TRBV3-1 to TRBJ1-2; no firm D call. V lost 1 base, J lost 7 bases, and 1 base lay in between. CDR3 length equals 10 residues. CDR1 and CDR2 from the germline V gene are LGHDT and YNNKEL (reference sequence). This CDR3 is CASSQGGYTF. CDR3 coding DNA: TGTGCCAGCAGCCAAGGTGGCTACACCTTC.

The rearrangement links TRBV28 to TRBJ2-2; D gene ambiguous. Trimming cost V 4 bases and J 3 bases, with 12 bases left between them. This CDR3 comprises 15 residues. Germline loops: CDR1 MDHEN, CDR2 SYDVKM. Written as DNA, the CDR3 is TGTGCCAGCAGTTCCGCCGACAAACACACCGGGGAGCTGTTTTTT. Encoded protein: CASSSADKHTGELFF.

Ten or more counts support this clonotype. V gene TRBV7-2 combines with J gene TRBJ1-5; D not certain. The CDR3 spans 15 residues. Looked up from germline, CDR1 is SGHTA and CDR2 is FQGNSA. V lost 3 bases and J lost 1, with 10 bases in between. CDR3 protein: CASSLEGSSNQPQHF. The CDR3 DNA reads as TGTGCCAGCAGCTTGGAAGGATCAAGCAATCAGCCCCAGCATTTT.

This clonotype was counted at least ten times. This rearrangement joins TRBV3-1 to TRBJ2-7, with 9 bases matching TRBD1. In germline, CDR1 is LGHDT, CDR2 YNNKEL (reference sequence). The CDR3 is made up of 14 amino acids. V lost 3 bases and J lost 5; bases outside the gene matches: 5. CDR3 region: CASSHWDRADEQYF. The CDR3, as DNA: TGTGCCAGCAGCCATTGGGACAGGGCTGACGAGCAGTACTTC.